This T cell receptor (beta chain) was sequenced in a study of T cells in Graves' hyperthyroidism and ophthalmopathy. The CDR3 covers 12 residues. The V gene lost 8 bases and the J gene lost 1 base, with 11 bases spanning the gap. Germline CDR1 SQVTM, CDR2 ANQGSEA. Researchers amplified the TCR beta CDR3 regions from RNA transcripts. A first-round RT-PCR of the TCR CDR3 used the HTBI primer set. TCRdb independently ran MiXCR on the multiplex PCR reads; one entry per CDR3 protein. The repertoire holds around 760,000 distinct CDR3 sequences, about a third seen once, with roughly 30% in the top ten. The receptor's source is a woman between 35 and 50 years old with Graves' hyperthyroidism. The chain carries TRBV29-1 and TRBJ2-5, with D tentatively TRBD1 (5 bases). The sample comprised blood. The CDR3 loop is CSFKTAQETQYF. Here the CDR3 DNA reads TGCAGCTTTAAGACAGCCCAAGAGACCCAGTACTTC.